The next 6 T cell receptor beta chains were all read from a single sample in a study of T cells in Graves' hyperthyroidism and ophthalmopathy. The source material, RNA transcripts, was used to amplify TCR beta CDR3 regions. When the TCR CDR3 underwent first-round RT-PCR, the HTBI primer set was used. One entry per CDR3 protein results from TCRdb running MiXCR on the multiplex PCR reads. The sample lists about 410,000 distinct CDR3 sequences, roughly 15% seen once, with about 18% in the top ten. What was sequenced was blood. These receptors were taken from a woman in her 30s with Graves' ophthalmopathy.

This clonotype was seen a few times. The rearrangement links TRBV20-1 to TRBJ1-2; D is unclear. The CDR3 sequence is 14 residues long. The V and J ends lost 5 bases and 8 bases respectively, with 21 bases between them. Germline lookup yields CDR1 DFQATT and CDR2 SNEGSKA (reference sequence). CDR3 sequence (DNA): TGCAGTGCTGCCCATATTGAAAGGGCTTGGGGCTACACCTTC. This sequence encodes CSAAHIERAWGYTF.

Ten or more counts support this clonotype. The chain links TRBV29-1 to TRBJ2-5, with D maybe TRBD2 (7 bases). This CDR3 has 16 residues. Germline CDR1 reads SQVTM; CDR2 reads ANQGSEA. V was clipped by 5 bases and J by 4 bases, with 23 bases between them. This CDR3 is CSVHSRVGGARETQYF. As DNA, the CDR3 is TGCAGCGTTCATTCCCGGGTAGGGGGGGCCAGAGAGACCCAGTACTTC.

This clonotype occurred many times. DNA of the CDR3: TGTGCCAGCAGTGAACCTGGTACAGGGGACGAGACCCAGTACTTC. This codes for CASSEPGTGDETQYF. This chain connects TRBV6-1 to TRBJ2-5; 7 bases fit TRBD1. J lost 5 bases, V lost 2 bases, and 8 bases had no gene match. This CDR3 contains 15 residues. Per the germline V gene, CDR1 is MNHNS and CDR2 is SASEGT.

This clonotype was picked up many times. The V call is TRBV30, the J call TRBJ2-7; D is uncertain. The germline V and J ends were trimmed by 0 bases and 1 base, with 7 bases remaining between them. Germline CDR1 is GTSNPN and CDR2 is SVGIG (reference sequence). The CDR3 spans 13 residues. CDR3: CAWSVMGSYEQYF. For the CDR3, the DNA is TGTGCCTGGAGTGTAATGGGGTCCTACGAGCAGTACTTC.

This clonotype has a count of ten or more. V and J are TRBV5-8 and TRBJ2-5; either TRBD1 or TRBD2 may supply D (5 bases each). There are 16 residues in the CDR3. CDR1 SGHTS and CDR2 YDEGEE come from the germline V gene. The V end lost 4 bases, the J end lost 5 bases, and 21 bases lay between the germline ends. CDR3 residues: CASSLWERGVGETQYF. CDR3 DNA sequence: TGTGCCAGCAGCCTCTGGGAACGGGGCGTAGGGGAGACCCAGTACTTC.

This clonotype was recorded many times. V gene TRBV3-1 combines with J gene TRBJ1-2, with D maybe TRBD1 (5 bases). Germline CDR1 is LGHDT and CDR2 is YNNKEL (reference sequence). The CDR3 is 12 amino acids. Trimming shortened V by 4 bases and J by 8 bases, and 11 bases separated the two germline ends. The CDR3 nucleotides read TGTGCCAGCAGCCCAGACTCAGGGGGCTACACCTTC. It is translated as CASSPDSGGYTF.